This TCR beta chain is from a study of response to subunit inactivated influenza vaccine. MiXCR was run by TCRdb on the RT-PCR reads, yielding one entry per CDR3 protein. The table lists more than 700,000 distinct CDR3 sequences, around 20% of them singletons. Germline CDR1 is MNHEY and CDR2 is SMNVEV (reference sequence). CDR3 length equals 13 residues. With 8 bases removed from V and 5 bases from J, the gap between germline ends came to 10 bases. This receptor was taken from a man aged 50-59 years who received an inactivated influenza vaccine. The chain recombines TRBV27 with TRBJ1-6, with TRBD1 as a possible D gene (5 bases). The sample here was PBMCs from blood, taken less than 6 days after vaccination. The CDR3: CASAGGNNSPLHF. The CDR3 DNA reads TGTGCCAGCGCGGGGGGGAATAATTCACCCCTCCACTTT.